Below are 10 T cell receptor beta chains sequenced from a single sample in a study of shared clonotypes between healthy human individuals. Naive CD8 populations comprised CD45RO-negative cells positively selected for CCR7, excluding terminally differentiated effector memory CD45RA+ cells. TCRdb's copy holds only in-frame clones and misses some; the assay was immunoSEQ multiplex PCR. The sample has about 2 million clones; approximately 94% are singletons. Source material: naive CD8+ T cells sorted from blood. These receptors all stem from a man between 18 and 29 years old in good health.

In nucleotides, the CDR3 is TGTGCCAGCAGCTTTCAGGGGAGCAGCCCTGAAGCTTTCTTT. Translating it yields CASSFQGSSPEAFF. The chain recombines TRBV5-4 with TRBJ1-1; possibly TRBD1 for D (6 bases). The germline gives CDR1 SGHNT, CDR2 YYREEE (reference sequence). The CDR3 consists of 14 residues. The V end lost 2 bases, the J end lost 6 bases, and 14 bases lay between the germline ends.

With respect to this clone: A read error may account for a junction end that differs from germline. This chain links TRBV13 with TRBJ2-3, with D maybe TRBD1 (5 bases). This CDR3 has 14 residues. Germline-derived CDR1 and CDR2 are PRHDT and FYEKMQ (reference sequence). The CDR3 here is CASSLDSDTDTQYF. CDR3 sequence (DNA): TGTGCCAGCAGTTTAGACAGTGACACAGATACGCAGTATTTT.

On this clone itself: This sample also contains other DNA sequences that code for the same CDR3. V gene TRBV9 combines with J gene TRBJ2-7, with unresolved D. This CDR3 spans 13 amino acids. V was pared by 0 bases and J by 2 bases, with 6 bases between. CDR1 and CDR2 (germline): SGDLS, YYNGEE. The CDR3: CASSVGPTYEQYF. CDR3 nucleotide sequence: TGTGCCAGCAGCGTAGGTCCTACCTACGAGCAGTACTTC.

The chain uses TRBV5-1 and TRBJ2-7; 8 bases match TRBD2. This CDR3 is built from 14 residues. The germline V gene has CDR1 SGHRS and CDR2 YFSETQ. V gave up 3 bases and J gave up 3 bases; unmatched junction bases: 5. CDR3: CASSSFSGNYEQYF. CDR3 nucleotide sequence: TGCGCCAGCAGCTCATTTAGCGGGAACTACGAGCAGTACTTC.

The chain couples TRBV6-5 to TRBJ2-1; D possibly corresponds to TRBD2 (6 bases). The ends were cut back, 1 base at V and 7 bases at J, with 14 bases in the middle. Germline values: CDR1 MNHEY, CDR2 SVGAGI. The CDR3 loop spans 15 amino acids. In DNA form, the CDR3 reads TGTGCCAGCAGTTACTTGGCGGGGTTCAGGAATGAGCAGTTCTTC. This gives the protein CASSYLAGFRNEQFF.

The chain has TRBV6-5 and TRBJ2-5; unclear D gene. This CDR3 contains 16 residues. Germline V CDR1 and CDR2: MNHEY, SVGAGI. With 3 bases removed from V and 5 bases from J, the gap between germline ends came to 19 bases. In DNA, the CDR3 is TGTGCCAGCAGTTATTCATCGTCCTTAGGATGGGAGACCCAGTACTTC. This encodes CASSYSSSLGWETQYF.

The chain carries TRBV19 and TRBJ1-4, with no clear D. The germline gives CDR1 LNHDA, CDR2 SQIVND (reference sequence). V was pared by 7 bases and J by 8 bases, with 14 bases between. The CDR3 sequence is 13 residues long. The CDR3 is CASTVGYGEKLFF. CDR3 in DNA: TGTGCCAGTACAGTCGGGTATGGGGAAAAACTGTTTTTT.

This chain links TRBV28 with TRBJ2-7; D is perhaps TRBD2 (5 bases). V was pared by 3 bases and J by 2 bases, with 14 bases between. There are 15 residues in the CDR3. Germline CDR1 reads MDHEN; CDR2 reads SYDVKM. CDR3 nucleotides: TGTGCCAGCAGTTTTGGCCCAGACGGGACCTACGAGCAGTACTTC. Protein product: CASSFGPDGTYEQYF.

CDR3 residues: CASRPTLTGSYEQYF. DNA of the CDR3: TGTGCCAGCAGACCCACCCTCACGGGCTCCTACGAGCAGTACTTC. The chain couples TRBV7-9 to TRBJ2-7; no clear D gene. CDR1 is SEHNR, CDR2 FQNEAQ, per germline (reference sequence). The CDR3 totals 15 residues. V lost 6 bases and J 0 bases, leaving 15 bases between the germline ends.

J is TRBJ2-7 and V is TRBV7-2, with D possibly being TRBD2 (7 bases). Germline V gene sequence: CDR1 SGHTA, CDR2 FQGNSA. The CDR3 totals 15 residues. Trimming left V 1 base short and J 3 bases short, with 13 bases between. The CDR3 loop reads CASSLGGGGLYEQYF. CDR3 nucleotide sequence: TGTGCCAGCAGCTTAGGTGGCGGGGGCCTCTACGAGCAGTACTTC.